The 10 T cell receptor beta chains presented below share a single source sample, sequenced in a study of shared clonotypes between healthy human individuals. Profiled with immunoSEQ multiplex PCR; TCRdb holds only in-frame clones, not every one. The data contain around 320,000 clones, over 75% of them singletons. The specimen sequenced was memory CD8+ T cells sorted from blood. This sample's subset: CD45RO+ cells pooled with CCR7-negative TemRA cells. The receptors come from a man aged 18 to 29 in good health.

The chain links TRBV29-1 to TRBJ2-5; maybe TRBD1 (5 bases). The germline V and J ends were trimmed by 6 bases and 3 bases, with 14 bases remaining between them. Germline assignment: CDR1 SQVTM and CDR2 ANQGSEA. This CDR3 has 13 amino acids. The CDR3 here is CSVGDRSKETQYF. CDR3 bases: TGCAGCGTCGGCGACAGAAGCAAAGAGACCCAGTACTTC.

This clone was seen more than once but under ten times. The rearrangement uses TRBV4-1 and TRBJ2-1; 8 bases are shared with TRBD1. Germline lookup yields CDR1 MGHRA and CDR2 YSYEKL. V trimming: 4 bases; J trimming: 8 bases; junction bases outside the gene matches: 10. This CDR3 region has 15 residues. CDR3 residues: CASSPRDRLLDEQFF. The CDR3 DNA reads as TGCGCCAGCAGCCCCCGGGACAGGCTTCTGGATGAGCAGTTCTTC.

The chain employs TRBV27 and TRBJ2-2; D possibly corresponds to TRBD2 (5 bases). V lost 6 bases, J lost 2 bases, and 10 bases lay in between. Germline CDR1 is MNHEY and CDR2 is SMNVEV (reference sequence). The CDR3 loop spans 14 amino acids. The CDR3 protein is CASSQLGNTGELFF. As DNA, the CDR3 is TGTGCCAGCAGCCAACTAGGAAACACCGGGGAGCTGTTTTTT.

The CDR3 region is CSVLSGGSYEQYF. CDR3 nucleotide sequence: TGCAGCGTTCTTTCCGGGGGCTCCTACGAGCAGTACTTC. The gene calls are TRBV29-1 and TRBJ2-7; weak D call: TRBD2 (6 bases). This CDR3 has 13 amino acids. V lost 5 bases to trimming and J lost 0 bases, with 11 bases between them. Per the germline V gene, CDR1 is SQVTM and CDR2 is ANQGSEA.

The chain has TRBV7-8 and TRBJ2-3; D not certain. V was cut by 4 bases and J by 0 bases, with 8 bases left in between. The CDR3 is made up of 14 amino acids. Germline-derived CDR1 and CDR2 are SGHVS and FQNEAQ. CDR3 nucleotide sequence: TGTGCCAGCAGCTATACATCTAGCACAGATACGCAGTATTTT. As protein: CASSYTSSTDTQYF.

The V and J genes are TRBV28 and TRBJ1-3, with 7 bases aligning to TRBD1. Trimming took 0 bases from V and 2 from J; bases not matched to a gene: 4. This CDR3 is 16 amino acids long. Germline lookup yields CDR1 MDHEN and CDR2 SYDVKM. As DNA, the CDR3 is TGTGCCAGCAGTTTATGGCAGGGGGGTACTGGAAACACCATATATTTT. Translated, it gives CASSLWQGGTGNTIYF.

This chain uses TRBV25-1 with TRBJ2-7, with 7 bases lining up with TRBD2. V shed 6 bases, J shed 4 bases, and the junction held 3 bases outside the gene matches. Germline CDR1 MGHDK, CDR2 SYGVNS. This CDR3 is built from 12 residues. Here the CDR3 DNA reads TGTGCCAGCAGCCACGGGGGGTACGAGCAGTACTTC. It specifies CASSHGGYEQYF.

The CDR3 region has the DNA TGTGCCAGCAGTGGGCTGCGGGGAAACATTCAGTACTTC. Its translation is CASSGLRGNIQYF. The V call is TRBV27, the J call TRBJ2-4; D is perhaps TRBD2 (6 bases). The length of the CDR3 is 13 residues. The germline V gene has CDR1 MNHEY and CDR2 SMNVEV (reference sequence). V lost 5 bases, J lost 6 bases, and 11 bases lay in between.

The chain carries TRBV4-3 and TRBJ2-7, with D possibly matching TRBD1 (5 bases). The ends were cut back, 2 bases at V and 5 bases at J, with 16 bases in the middle. Germline lookup yields CDR1 LGHNA and CDR2 YSLEER. This CDR3 has 15 amino acids. The CDR3 protein is CASSQSHQGFDEQYF. The CDR3 region has the DNA TGCGCCAGCAGCCAAAGCCACCAGGGATTCGACGAGCAGTACTTC.

This chain's CDR3 is CASLRDLGETQYF. In nucleotides, the CDR3 is TGTGCCAGCCTACGTGACCTGGGAGAGACCCAGTACTTC. The chain combines TRBV7-9 with TRBJ2-5; D unclear. Germline CDR1 and CDR2: SEHNR and FQNEAQ (reference sequence). V gave up 8 bases and J gave up 4 bases, with 14 bases separating them. The CDR3 totals 13 residues. Full variable domain (missing parts from reference TRBV7-9 and TRBJ2-5): DTGVSQNPRHKITKRGQNVTFRCDPISEHNRLYWYRQTLGQGPEFLTYFQNEAQLEKSRLLSDRFSAERPKGSFSTLEIQRTEQGDSAMYLCASLRDLGETQYFGPGTRLLVL.